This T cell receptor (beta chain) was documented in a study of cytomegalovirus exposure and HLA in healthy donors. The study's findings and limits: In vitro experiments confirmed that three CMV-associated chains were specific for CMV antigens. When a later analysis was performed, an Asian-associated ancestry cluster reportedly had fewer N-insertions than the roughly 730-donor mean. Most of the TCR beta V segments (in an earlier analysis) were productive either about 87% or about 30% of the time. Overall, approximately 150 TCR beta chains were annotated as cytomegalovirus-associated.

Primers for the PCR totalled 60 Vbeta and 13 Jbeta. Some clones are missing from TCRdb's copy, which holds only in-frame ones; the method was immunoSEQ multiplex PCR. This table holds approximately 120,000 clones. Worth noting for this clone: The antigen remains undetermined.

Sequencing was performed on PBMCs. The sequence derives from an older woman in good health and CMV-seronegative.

CDR3 residues: CASSVAPGTSGRKETQYF. The CDR3 DNA reads TGTGCCAGCAGCGTAGCCCCTGGGACTAGCGGGAGGAAGGAGACCCAGTACTTC. The chain joins TRBV9 to TRBJ2-5, with 15 bases matching TRBD2. Germline assignment: CDR1 SGDLS and CDR2 YYNGEE. The trim removed 0 bases at V and 5 bases at J, leaving 8 bases unmatched. CDR3 length: 18 residues.